This T cell receptor beta chain came from a study of neoadjuvant anti-PD-1 for oral cavity cancer. Study-level information: Around day 43, patients without progression received a fourth nivolumab dose before surgery.

The V end lost 4 bases, the J end lost 5 bases, and 12 bases lay between the germline ends. The germline CDR1 and CDR2 sequences are SGHTS and YDEGEE. The CDR3 is made up of 14 amino acids. Survey sequencing of tumors mostly used around 4.8 ug DNA, two replicates. The protocol was immunoSEQ multiplex PCR, while the TCRdb copy is restricted to in-frame clones and leaves out a portion. The sample includes around 12,000 clones, under 60% of them seen just once. These newly diagnosed stage II-IVA oral cavity squamous cell carcinoma patients had no prior systemic or radiation treatment. The sequencing used tumor tissue, collected before nivolumab (anti-PD-1) treatment. The TCR sequence derives from a person between 40 and 85 years old with oral cavity squamous cell carcinoma. The V and J genes are TRBV5-8 and TRBJ2-2; no firm D call. DNA for the CDR3: TGTGCCAGCAGCCCCCTCGCGGAGACCGGGGAGCTGTTTTTT. It is translated as CASSPLAETGELFF.